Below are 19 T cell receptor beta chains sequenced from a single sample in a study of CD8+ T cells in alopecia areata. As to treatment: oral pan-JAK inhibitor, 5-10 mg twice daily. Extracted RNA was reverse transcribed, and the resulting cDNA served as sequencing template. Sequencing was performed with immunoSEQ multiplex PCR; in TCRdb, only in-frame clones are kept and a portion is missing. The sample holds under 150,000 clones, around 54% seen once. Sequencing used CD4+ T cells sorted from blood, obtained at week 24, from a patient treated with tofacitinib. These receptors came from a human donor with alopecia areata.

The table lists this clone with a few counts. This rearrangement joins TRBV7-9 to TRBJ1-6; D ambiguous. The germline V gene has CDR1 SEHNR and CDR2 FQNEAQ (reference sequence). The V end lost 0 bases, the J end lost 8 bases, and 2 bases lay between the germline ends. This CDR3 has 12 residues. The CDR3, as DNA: TGTGCCAGCAGCTTAGCGGATTCACCCCTCCACTTT. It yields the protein CASSLADSPLHF.

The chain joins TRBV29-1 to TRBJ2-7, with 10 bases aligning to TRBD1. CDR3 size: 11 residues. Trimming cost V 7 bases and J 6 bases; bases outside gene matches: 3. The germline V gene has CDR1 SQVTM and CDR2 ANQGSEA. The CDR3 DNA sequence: TGCAGCGGTCGGACAGGGGGCGAGCAGTACTTC. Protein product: CSGRTGGEQYF.

The CDR3 region has the DNA TGTGCCACCTCCTGGGGGGGCCAAGAGACCCAGTACTTC. Translation gives CATSWGGQETQYF. V usage is TRBV6-6 and J usage is TRBJ2-5, with 7 nucleotides matching TRBD2. V shed 10 bases, J shed 1 base, and the junction held 6 bases outside the gene matches. The CDR3 covers 13 residues. Germline V gene lookup returns CDR1 MNHNY and CDR2 SVGAGI (reference sequence).

Here the CDR3 DNA reads TGTGCCAGCAGTCAAGGATGGTCGGGACAGCCTGAAGCTTTCTTT. This encodes CASSQGWSGQPEAFF. The chain employs TRBV6-6 and TRBJ1-1; 7 bases map to TRBD1. This CDR3 has 15 residues. V gave up 5 bases and J gave up 6 bases; unmatched junction bases: 12. Germline loops: CDR1 MNHNY, CDR2 SVGAGI (reference sequence).

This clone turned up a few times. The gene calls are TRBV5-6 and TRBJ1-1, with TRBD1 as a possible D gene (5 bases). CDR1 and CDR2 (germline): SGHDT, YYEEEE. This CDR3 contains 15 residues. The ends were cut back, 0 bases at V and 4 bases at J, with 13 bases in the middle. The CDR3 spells CASSLVHGRGTEAFF. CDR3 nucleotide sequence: TGTGCCAGCAGCTTGGTGCACGGTAGGGGCACTGAAGCTTTCTTT.

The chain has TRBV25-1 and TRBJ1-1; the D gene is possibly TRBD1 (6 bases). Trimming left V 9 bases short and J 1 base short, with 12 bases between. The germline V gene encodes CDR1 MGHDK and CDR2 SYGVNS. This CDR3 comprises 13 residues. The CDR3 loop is CASFNRANTEAFF. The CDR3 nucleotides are TGTGCCAGTTTCAACAGGGCGAACACTGAAGCTTTCTTT.

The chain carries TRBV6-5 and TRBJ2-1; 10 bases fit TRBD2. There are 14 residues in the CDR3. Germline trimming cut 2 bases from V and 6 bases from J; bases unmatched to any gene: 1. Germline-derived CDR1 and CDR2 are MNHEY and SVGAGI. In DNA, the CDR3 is TGTGCCAGCAGTTACAGCGGGGGGGTCAATGAGCAGTTCTTC. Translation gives CASSYSGGVNEQFF.

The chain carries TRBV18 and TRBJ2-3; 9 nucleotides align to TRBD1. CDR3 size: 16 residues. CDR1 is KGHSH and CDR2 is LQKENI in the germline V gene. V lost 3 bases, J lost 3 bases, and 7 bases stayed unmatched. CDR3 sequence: CASSPRDRALTDTQYF. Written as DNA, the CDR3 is TGTGCCAGCTCACCCCGGGACAGGGCGCTGACAGATACGCAGTATTTT.

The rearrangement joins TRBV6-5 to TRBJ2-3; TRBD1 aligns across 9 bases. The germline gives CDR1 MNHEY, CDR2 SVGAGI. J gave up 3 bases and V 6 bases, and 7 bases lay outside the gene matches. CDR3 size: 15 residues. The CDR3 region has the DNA TGTGCCAGCAGCCGGACAGGGGATACGACAGATACGCAGTATTTT. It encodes CASSRTGDTTDTQYF.

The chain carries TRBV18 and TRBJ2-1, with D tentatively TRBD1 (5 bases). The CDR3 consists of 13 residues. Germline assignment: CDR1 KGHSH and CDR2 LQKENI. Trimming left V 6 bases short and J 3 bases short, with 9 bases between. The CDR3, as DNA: TGTGCCAGCTCGTGGGGCAACTACAATGAGCAGTTCTTC. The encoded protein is CASSWGNYNEQFF.

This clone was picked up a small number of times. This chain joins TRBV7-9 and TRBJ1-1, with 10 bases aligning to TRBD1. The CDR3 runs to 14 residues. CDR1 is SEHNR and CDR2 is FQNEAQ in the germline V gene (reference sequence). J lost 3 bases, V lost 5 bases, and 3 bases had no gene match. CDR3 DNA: TGTGCCAGCAGCCGCGGGACAGGGGACACTGAAGCTTTCTTT. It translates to CASSRGTGDTEAFF.

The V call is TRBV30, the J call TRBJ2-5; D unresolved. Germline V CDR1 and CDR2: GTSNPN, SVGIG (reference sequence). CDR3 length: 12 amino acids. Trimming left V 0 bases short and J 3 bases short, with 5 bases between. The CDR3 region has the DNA TGTGCCTGGAGTGTGGTAGAAGAGACCCAGTACTTC. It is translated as CAWSVVEETQYF.

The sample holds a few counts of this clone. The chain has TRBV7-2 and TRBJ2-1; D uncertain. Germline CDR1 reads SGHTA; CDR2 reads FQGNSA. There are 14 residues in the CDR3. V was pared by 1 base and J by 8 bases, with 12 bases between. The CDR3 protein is CASSLEFSMDEQFF. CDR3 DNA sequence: TGTGCCAGCAGCTTAGAATTCTCGATGGATGAGCAGTTCTTC.

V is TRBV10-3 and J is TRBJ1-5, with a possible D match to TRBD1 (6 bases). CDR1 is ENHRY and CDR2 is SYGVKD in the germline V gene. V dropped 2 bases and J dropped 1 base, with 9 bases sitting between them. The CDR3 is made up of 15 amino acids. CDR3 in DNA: TGTGCCATCAGTGAGGGGGGGGCCAGCAATCAGCCCCAGCATTTT. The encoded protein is CAISEGGASNQPQHF.

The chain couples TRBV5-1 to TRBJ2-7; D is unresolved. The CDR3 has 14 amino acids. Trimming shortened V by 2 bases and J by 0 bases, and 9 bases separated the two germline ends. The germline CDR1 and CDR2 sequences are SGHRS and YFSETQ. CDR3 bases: TGCGCCAGCAGCTTTGAGGATGGCTCCTACGAGCAGTACTTC. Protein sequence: CASSFEDGSYEQYF.

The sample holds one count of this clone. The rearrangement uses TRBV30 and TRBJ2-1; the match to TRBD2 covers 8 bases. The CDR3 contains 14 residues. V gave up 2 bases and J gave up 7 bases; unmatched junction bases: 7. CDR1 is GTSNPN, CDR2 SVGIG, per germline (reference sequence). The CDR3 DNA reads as TGTGCCTGGAGTATGGCGGGGGGCTGGAATGAGCAGTTCTTC. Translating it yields CAWSMAGGWNEQFF.

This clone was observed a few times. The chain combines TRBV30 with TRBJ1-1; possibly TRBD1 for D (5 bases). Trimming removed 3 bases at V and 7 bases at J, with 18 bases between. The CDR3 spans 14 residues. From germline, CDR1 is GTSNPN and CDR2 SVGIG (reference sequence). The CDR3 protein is CAWRDHRGRYEAFF. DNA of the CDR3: TGTGCCTGGAGGGACCATAGGGGCCGGTATGAAGCTTTCTTT.

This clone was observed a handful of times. CDR3 sequence reads: CASSWIQANTEAFF. The DNA for the CDR3 is TGTGCCAGCAGCTGGATCCAAGCGAACACTGAAGCTTTCTTT. V is TRBV7-9 and J is TRBJ1-1; D is ambiguous. The CDR3 spans 14 residues. The V gene lost 4 bases and the J gene lost 1 base, with 10 bases spanning the gap. The V gene's germline CDR1 is SEHNR and CDR2 FQNEAQ (reference sequence).

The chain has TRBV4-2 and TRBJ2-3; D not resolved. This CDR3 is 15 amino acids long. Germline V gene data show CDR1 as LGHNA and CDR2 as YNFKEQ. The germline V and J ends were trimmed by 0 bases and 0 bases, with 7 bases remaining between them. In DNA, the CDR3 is TGTGCCAGCAGCCAAGAACCAGCCAGCACAGATACGCAGTATTTT. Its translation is CASSQEPASTDTQYF.